The source of this TCR beta chain is a study of neurological immune-mediated disorders. V lost 0 bases and J lost 5, with 11 bases in between. The CDR3 contains 14 residues. Germline CDR1 and CDR2: SGHRS and YFSETQ. General study points: The most TCR clonal expansion was seen in HTLV-1-associated myelopathy, and the least was seen in multiple sclerosis, which fell below healthy controls.

At least ten counts were recorded for this clonotype. Its antigen is not known. Sequencing of 15-18 subjects in each run yielded over 170 million TCR-beta sequences. TCRdb reanalysed the 5' RACE reads using MiXCR and keeps one entry per CDR3 protein. The sample shows about 120,000 distinct CDR3 sequences, about 3.2% of them seen only once. The sequenced sample was PBMCs. The J gene is TRBJ1-1, the V gene TRBV5-1; the D gene is possibly TRBD1 (5 bases). The receptor comes from a woman in her twenties or thirties with multiple sclerosis. This CDR3 is CASSLAGGNTEAFF. For the CDR3, the DNA is TGCGCCAGCAGCTTGGCCGGGGGGAATACTGAAGCTTTCTTT. The variable domain in full, completed from reference TRBV5-1 and TRBJ1-1, reads KAGVTQTPRYLIKTRGQQVTLSCSPISGHRSVSWYQQTPGQGLQFLFEYFSETQRNKGNFPGRFSGRQFSNSRSEMNVSTLELGDSALYLCASSLAGGNTEAFFGQGTRLTVV.